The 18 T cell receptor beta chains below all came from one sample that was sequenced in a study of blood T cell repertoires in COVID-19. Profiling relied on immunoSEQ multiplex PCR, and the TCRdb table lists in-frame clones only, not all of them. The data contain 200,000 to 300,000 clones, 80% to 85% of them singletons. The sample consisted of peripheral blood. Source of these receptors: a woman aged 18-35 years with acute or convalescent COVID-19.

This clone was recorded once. CDR3 sequence: CASSLTGGLNTEAFF. The CDR3 coding sequence is TGTGCCAGCAGCTTGACAGGGGGCTTGAACACTGAAGCTTTCTTT. The rearrangement joins TRBV11-2 to TRBJ1-1, with 10 positions matching TRBD1. Unmatched junction bases numbered 1, after V lost 3 bases and J lost 0 bases. The CDR3 sequence is 15 residues long. CDR1 SGHAT and CDR2 FQNNGV come from the germline V gene.

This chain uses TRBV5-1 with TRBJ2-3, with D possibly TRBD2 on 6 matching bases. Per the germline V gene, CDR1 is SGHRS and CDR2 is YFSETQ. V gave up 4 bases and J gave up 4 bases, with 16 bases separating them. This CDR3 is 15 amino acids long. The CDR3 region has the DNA TGCGCCAGCAGCCCGTCCGGGAGTAGCTCAGATACGCAGTATTTT. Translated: CASSPSGSSSDTQYF.

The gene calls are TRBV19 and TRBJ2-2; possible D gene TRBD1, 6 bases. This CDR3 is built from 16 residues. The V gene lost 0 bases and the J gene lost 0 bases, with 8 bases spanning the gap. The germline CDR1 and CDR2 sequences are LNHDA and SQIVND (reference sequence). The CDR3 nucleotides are TGTGCCAGTAGTATAGATGACAGGACGAACACCGGGGAGCTGTTTTTT. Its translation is CASSIDDRTNTGELFF.

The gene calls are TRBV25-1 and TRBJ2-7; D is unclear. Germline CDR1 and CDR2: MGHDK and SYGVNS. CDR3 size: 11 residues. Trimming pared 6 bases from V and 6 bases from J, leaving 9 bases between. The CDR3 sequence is CASRRYGEQYF. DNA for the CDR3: TGTGCCAGCAGGCGGTACGGCGAGCAGTACTTC.

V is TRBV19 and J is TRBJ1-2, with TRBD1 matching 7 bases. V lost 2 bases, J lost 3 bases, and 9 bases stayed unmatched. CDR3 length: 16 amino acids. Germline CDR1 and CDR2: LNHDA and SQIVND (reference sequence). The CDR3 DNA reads TGTGCCAGTAGTATAATGGAGGACAGGTGGGACTATGGCTACACCTTC. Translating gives CASSIMEDRWDYGYTF.

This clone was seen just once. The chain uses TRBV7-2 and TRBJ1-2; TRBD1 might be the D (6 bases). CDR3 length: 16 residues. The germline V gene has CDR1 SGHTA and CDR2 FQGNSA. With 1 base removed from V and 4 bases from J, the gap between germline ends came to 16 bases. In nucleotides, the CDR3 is TGTGCCAGCAGCTTAGGCCCGGGGGGGGCGGGCTATGGCTACACCTTC. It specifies CASSLGPGGAGYGYTF.

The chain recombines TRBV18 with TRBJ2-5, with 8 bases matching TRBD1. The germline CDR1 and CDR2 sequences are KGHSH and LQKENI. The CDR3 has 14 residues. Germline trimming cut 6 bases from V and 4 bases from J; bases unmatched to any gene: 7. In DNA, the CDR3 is TGTGCCAGCTCTCTCGGACAGGGTATAGAGACCCAGTACTTC. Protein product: CASSLGQGIETQYF.

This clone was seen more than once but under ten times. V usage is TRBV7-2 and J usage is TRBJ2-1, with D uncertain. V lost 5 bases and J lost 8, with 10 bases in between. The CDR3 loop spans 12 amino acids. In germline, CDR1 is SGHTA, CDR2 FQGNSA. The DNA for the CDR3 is TGTGCCAGCAGCCGACTGTTTCATGAGCAGTTCTTC. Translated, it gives CASSRLFHEQFF. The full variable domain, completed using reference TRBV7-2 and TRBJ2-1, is GAGVSQSPSNKVTEKGKDVELRCDPISGHTALYWYRQSLGQGLEFLIYFQGNSAPDKSGLPSDRFSAERTGGSVSTLTIQRTQQEDSAVYLCASSRLFHEQFFGPGTRLTVL.

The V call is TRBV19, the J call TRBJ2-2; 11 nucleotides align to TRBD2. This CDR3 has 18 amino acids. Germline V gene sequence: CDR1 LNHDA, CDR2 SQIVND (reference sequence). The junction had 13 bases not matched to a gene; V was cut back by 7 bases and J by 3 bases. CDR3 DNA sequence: TGTGCCAGTACCCCGGGGATAGCGGGAGGGCCCTACACCGGGGAGCTGTTTTTT. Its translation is CASTPGIAGGPYTGELFF.

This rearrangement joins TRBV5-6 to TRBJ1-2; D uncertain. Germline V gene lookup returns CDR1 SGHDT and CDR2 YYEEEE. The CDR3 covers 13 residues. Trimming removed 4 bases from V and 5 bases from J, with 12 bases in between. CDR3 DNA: TGTGCCAGCAGCGCCGGGAGCCTATATGGCTACACCTTC. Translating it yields CASSAGSLYGYTF.

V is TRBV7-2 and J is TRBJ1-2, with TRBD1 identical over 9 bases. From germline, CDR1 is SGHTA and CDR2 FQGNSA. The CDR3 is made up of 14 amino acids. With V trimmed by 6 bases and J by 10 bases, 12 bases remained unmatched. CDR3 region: CASSPALDRGAYTF. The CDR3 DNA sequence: TGTGCCAGCAGTCCTGCCCTCGACAGGGGGGCCTACACCTTC.

The CDR3 protein is CASSESGFETQYF. The CDR3 region has the DNA TGTGCCAGCAGCGAGTCGGGATTTGAGACCCAGTACTTC. The V gene is TRBV3-1 (or the pseudogene TRBV3-2), the J gene TRBJ2-5, with TRBD2 as a possible D gene (5 bases). Germline CDR1 LGHDT, CDR2 YNNKEL (reference sequence). CDR3 length: 13 residues. V lost 5 bases and J lost 5, with 12 bases in between.

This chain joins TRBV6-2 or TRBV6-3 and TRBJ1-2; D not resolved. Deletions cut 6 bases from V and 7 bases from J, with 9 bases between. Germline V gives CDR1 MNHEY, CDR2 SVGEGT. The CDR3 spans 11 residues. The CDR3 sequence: CASSFSIGYTF. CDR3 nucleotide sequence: TGTGCCAGCAGCTTCAGTATTGGCTACACCTTC.

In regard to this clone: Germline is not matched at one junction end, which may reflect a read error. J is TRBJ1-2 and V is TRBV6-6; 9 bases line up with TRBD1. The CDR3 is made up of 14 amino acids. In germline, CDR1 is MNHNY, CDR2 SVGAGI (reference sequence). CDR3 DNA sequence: TGTGCCAGCAGTTCCGGGACAGGGCACCGAAAGGGTGTCTTC. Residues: CASSSGTGHRKGVF.

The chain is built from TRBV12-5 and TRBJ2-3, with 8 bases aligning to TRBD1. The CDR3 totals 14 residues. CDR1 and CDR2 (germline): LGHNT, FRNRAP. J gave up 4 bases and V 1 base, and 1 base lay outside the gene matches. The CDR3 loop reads CASGLGQGPDTQYF. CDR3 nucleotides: TGTGCTAGTGGTTTGGGACAGGGGCCAGATACGCAGTATTTT.

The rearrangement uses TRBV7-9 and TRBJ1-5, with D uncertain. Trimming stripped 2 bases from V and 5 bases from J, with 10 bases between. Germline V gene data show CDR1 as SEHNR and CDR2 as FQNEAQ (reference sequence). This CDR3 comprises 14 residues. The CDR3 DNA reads TGTGCCAGCAGCTTAATCGTCTCAGATCAGCCCCAGCATTTT. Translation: CASSLIVSDQPQHF. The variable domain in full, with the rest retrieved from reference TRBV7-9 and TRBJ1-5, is DTGVSQNPRHKITKRGQNVTFRCDPISEHNRLYWYRQTLGQGPEFLTYFQNEAQLEKSRLLSDRFSAERPKGSFSTLEIQRTEQGDSAMYLCASSLIVSDQPQHFGDGTRLSIL.

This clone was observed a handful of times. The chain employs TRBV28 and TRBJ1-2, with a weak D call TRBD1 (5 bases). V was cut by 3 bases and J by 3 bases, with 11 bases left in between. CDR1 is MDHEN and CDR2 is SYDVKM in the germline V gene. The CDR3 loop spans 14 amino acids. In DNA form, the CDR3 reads TGTGCCAGCAGTTTTTCAGGGATCGACTATGGCTACACCTTC. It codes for CASSFSGIDYGYTF.

The CDR3 coding sequence is TGTGCCAGCAGCCAAGATTGGAGGGTAAGCTCCTACGAGCAGTACTTC. The encoded protein is CASSQDWRVSSYEQYF. V gene TRBV3-1 (or the pseudogene TRBV3-2) combines with J gene TRBJ2-7; weak D call: TRBD2 (6 bases). The V gene's germline CDR1 is LGHDT and CDR2 YNNKEL (reference sequence). V was pared by 0 bases and J by 0 bases, with 12 bases between. The CDR3 loop spans 16 amino acids.